One and the same sample provided the 27 T cell receptor beta chains below, sequenced in a study of T cell repertoires in cytomegalovirus infection. No antigen has been identified for these receptors. One entry per CDR3 protein, called by TCRdb with MiXCR from the reads. The sample lists 200,000 or so distinct CDR3 sequences, roughly 34% occurring once. The material sequenced was CD8+ T cells from cultured PBMCs, taken from culture after CMV antigen stimulation. These receptors came from a human donor in good health (CMV status not recorded). Some clones in this sample may be carry-over from other donors' samples.

The sample holds a few counts of this clonotype. This chain uses TRBV29-1 with TRBJ2-7; no definite D call. CDR3 length: 13 residues. CDR1 is SQVTM, CDR2 ANQGSEA, per germline. The ends were cut back, 5 bases at V and 1 base at J, with 12 bases in the middle. CDR3 DNA sequence: TGCAGCGTTCGGTCAGGCGTTTCCTACGAGCAGTACTTC. Translation: CSVRSGVSYEQYF.

This clonotype was seen only a few times. The chain combines TRBV19 with TRBJ1-1; tentatively, D is TRBD1 (5 bases). CDR1 and CDR2 from the germline V gene are LNHDA and SQIVND (reference sequence). CDR3 size: 14 residues. Trimming pared 4 bases from V and 1 base from J, leaving 10 bases between. The CDR3 DNA sequence: TGTGCCAGTAGTAGGCGGGACGAGAACACTGAAGCTTTCTTT. It codes for CASSRRDENTEAFF. Drawing the rest from reference TRBV19 and TRBJ1-1, the complete variable domain is DGGITQSPKYLFRKEGQNVTLSCEQNLNHDAMYWYRQDPGQGLRLIYYSQIVNDFQKGDIAEGYSVSREKKESFPLTVTSAQKNPTAFYLCASSRRDENTEAFFGQGTRLTVV.

The chain carries TRBV28 and TRBJ2-7; the D is unclear. Between the trimmed V and J ends, which lost 2 bases and 3 bases, there was a span of 14 bases. The CDR3 is 15 amino acids. Germline CDR1 and CDR2: MDHEN and SYDVKM. The CDR3 spells CASSLTASLVYEQYF. For the CDR3, the DNA is TGTGCCAGCAGTTTAACGGCTTCCTTAGTCTACGAGCAGTACTTC.

The chain couples TRBV27 to TRBJ1-1; tentative D call: TRBD1 (6 bases). The CDR3 consists of 11 residues. The germline V gene has CDR1 MNHEY and CDR2 SMNVEV (reference sequence). V lost 7 bases and J 7 bases, leaving 10 bases between the germline ends. The CDR3 loop reads CASITGFEAFF. The CDR3 DNA is TGTGCCAGCATTACAGGGTTTGAAGCTTTCTTT.

V gene TRBV11-1 combines with J gene TRBJ2-5, with D maybe TRBD1 (6 bases). CDR3 length: 13 residues. Per germline, CDR1 SGHAT and CDR2 FQDESV (reference sequence). The V gene lost 4 bases and the J gene lost 5 bases, with 11 bases spanning the gap. CDR3 bases: TGTGCCAGCAGCTGGGGGCTCTCGGAGACCCAGTACTTC. This encodes CASSWGLSETQYF.

This chain uses TRBV24-1 with TRBJ2-2; 12 nucleotides line up with TRBD2. The V segment lost 9 bases and the J segment 7 bases; nucleotides outside the gene matches: 5. The germline gives CDR1 KGHDR, CDR2 SFDVKD. This CDR3 is 14 amino acids long. The CDR3 here is CATRGLAGRGELFF. DNA of the CDR3: TGTGCCACCCGGGGACTAGCGGGTCGCGGGGAGCTGTTTTTT.

The chain joins TRBV7-6 to TRBJ2-3, with TRBD2 as a possible D gene (6 bases). Germline-derived CDR1 and CDR2 are SGHVS and FNYEAQ. The V and J ends lost 5 bases and 4 bases respectively, with 13 bases between them. CDR3 length: 14 amino acids. In nucleotides, the CDR3 is TGTGCCAGCAGCACCCGGGACTGGCCAGATACGCAGTATTTT. It encodes CASSTRDWPDTQYF.

This chain uses TRBV27 with TRBJ2-3, with a tentative D call TRBD2 (6 bases). V was shortened by 6 bases and J by 0 bases, with 10 bases between the two germline ends. Germline V gene sequence: CDR1 MNHEY, CDR2 SMNVEV (reference sequence). CDR3 size: 14 residues. Here the CDR3 reads CASRVAGSTDTQYF. The DNA of the CDR3 is TGTGCCAGCAGGGTGGCGGGGAGCACAGATACGCAGTATTTT.

This chain links TRBV24-1 with TRBJ2-5; 12 bases align to TRBD1. The CDR3 runs to 16 residues. With V trimmed by 4 bases and J by 5 bases, 7 bases remained unmatched. Germline CDR1 reads KGHDR; CDR2 reads SFDVKD. CDR3 protein: CATSETGQGAGETQYF. For the CDR3, the DNA is TGTGCCACCAGTGAAACGGGACAGGGGGCCGGGGAGACCCAGTACTTC.

The V gene is TRBV10-3, the J gene TRBJ1-1; D not certain. Germline assignment: CDR1 ENHRY and CDR2 SYGVKD. Deletions cut 3 bases from V and 3 bases from J, with 5 bases between. The CDR3 has 12 residues. The CDR3 DNA reads as TGTGCCATCAGTGACGCCGACACTGAAGCTTTCTTT. Its translation: CAISDADTEAFF.

The V and J genes are TRBV7-3 and TRBJ2-1; 12 nucleotides match TRBD2. The CDR3 extends over 19 amino acids. The ends lost 2 bases at V and 0 bases at J; junction bases unmatched: 8. The germline V gene encodes CDR1 SGHTA and CDR2 FQGTGA. CDR3 nucleotides: TGTGCCAGCAGCTTATCTCTAGCGGGAGGGCCGAGCTCCTACAATGAGCAGTTCTTC. Protein: CASSLSLAGGPSSYNEQFF.

This clonotype was detected a few times. The V gene is TRBV7-6, the J gene TRBJ2-7, with 9 bases identical to TRBD1. The length of the CDR3 is 14 residues. V shed 3 bases, J shed 3 bases, and the junction held 3 bases outside the gene matches. CDR1 and CDR2 (germline): SGHVS, FNYEAQ. CDR3 DNA: TGTGCCAGCAGCTTGGGACAGGGTCTCTACGAGCAGTACTTC. Residues: CASSLGQGLYEQYF.

CDR3 protein: CASSYAGGYNEQFF. The CDR3 DNA sequence: TGTGCCAGCAGTTACGCGGGGGGATACAATGAGCAGTTCTTC. This chain joins TRBV27 and TRBJ2-1; 8 nucleotides agree with TRBD2. The V gene's germline CDR1 is MNHEY and CDR2 SMNVEV (reference sequence). The ends lost 4 bases at V and 4 bases at J; junction bases unmatched: 3. The CDR3 extends over 14 amino acids.

V and J are TRBV29-1 and TRBJ2-1; 7 bases match TRBD2. V gave up 4 bases and J gave up 4 bases; unmatched junction bases: 7. Germline loops: CDR1 SQVTM, CDR2 ANQGSEA. The CDR3 runs 14 residues. The CDR3 DNA follows: TGCAGCGTTGGGCGTCTAGCGGATTACAATGAGCAGTTCTTC. It encodes CSVGRLADYNEQFF.

The genes are TRBV7-6 and TRBJ1-3; D not resolved. This CDR3 is 16 amino acids long. CDR1 is SGHVS and CDR2 is FNYEAQ in the germline V gene. The ends were cut back, 5 bases at V and 4 bases at J, with 18 bases in the middle. The CDR3 sequence is CASSLRDREAGNTIYF. CDR3 nucleotides: TGTGCCAGCAGCCTTCGGGATAGGGAGGCAGGAAACACCATATATTTT.

This clonotype was detected a few times. The chain recombines TRBV28 with TRBJ2-2; 13 positions agree with TRBD2. Germline CDR1 is MDHEN and CDR2 is SYDVKM. This CDR3 spans 17 amino acids. The V segment lost 3 bases and the J segment 5 bases; nucleotides outside the gene matches: 6. This CDR3 is CASSFGELAGGTGELFF. Here the CDR3 DNA reads TGTGCCAGCAGTTTTGGGGAACTAGCGGGAGGGACCGGGGAGCTGTTTTTT.

The gene calls are TRBV2 and TRBJ2-1; D not certain. This CDR3 spans 14 amino acids. The V and J ends lost 2 bases and 4 bases respectively, with 9 bases between them. Per the germline V gene, CDR1 is SNHLY and CDR2 is FYNNEI. CDR3 region: CASSEFVGYNEQFF. DNA for the CDR3: TGTGCCAGCAGTGAATTCGTAGGTTACAATGAGCAGTTCTTC.

This clonotype was seen repeatedly, ten times or more. The chain combines TRBV10-3 with TRBJ2-1; 10 bases agree with TRBD2. Per the germline V gene, CDR1 is ENHRY and CDR2 is SYGVKD. This CDR3 is 15 amino acids long. J was trimmed by 6 bases and V by 7 bases; bases with no gene match: 9. CDR3 sequence reads: CAINERGGHRNEQFF. CDR3 coding DNA: TGTGCCATCAACGAGCGGGGGGGCCACCGCAATGAGCAGTTCTTC.

The chain joins TRBV7-9 to TRBJ1-1; D perhaps matches TRBD1 (6 bases). This CDR3 has 16 residues. Germline V CDR1 and CDR2: SEHNR, FQNEAQ (reference sequence). V was shortened by 4 bases and J by 5 bases, with 20 bases between the two germline ends. The CDR3: CASSSDEGVEGTEAFF. Here the CDR3 DNA reads TGTGCCAGCAGCTCAGACGAGGGGGTCGAGGGAACTGAAGCTTTCTTT.

For the CDR3, the DNA is TGTGCCAGCAGCACCACGACAGGGGACGAGCAGTACTTC. Its protein is CASSTTTGDEQYF. The chain joins TRBV7-3 to TRBJ2-7, with TRBD1 matching over 8 bases. The CDR3 contains 13 residues. Per the germline V gene, CDR1 is SGHTA and CDR2 is FQGTGA. Trimming cost V 5 bases and J 5 bases; bases outside gene matches: 5. Filled out from reference TRBV7-3 and TRBJ2-7, the complete variable domain reads GAGVSQTPSNKVTEKGKYVELRCDPISGHTALYWYRQSLGQGPEFLIYFQGTGAADDSGLPNDRFFAVRPEGSVSTLKIQRTERGDSAVYLCASSTTTGDEQYFGPGTRLTVT.

V gene TRBV10-3 combines with J gene TRBJ2-7; 7 positions agree with TRBD2. The CDR3 loop spans 14 amino acids. The J segment lost 4 bases and the V segment lost 7 bases, leaving 10 bases of the junction unmatched. Germline CDR1 ENHRY, CDR2 SYGVKD. The CDR3 loop is CAIKGGGSGYEQYF. The CDR3 DNA follows: TGTGCCATCAAAGGTGGCGGGAGTGGGTACGAGCAGTACTTC.

Only one count was recorded for this clonotype. This chain connects TRBV28 to TRBJ2-7; D remains unclear. There are 13 residues in the CDR3. V shed 8 bases and J shed 5 bases, with 16 bases lying between them. CDR1 MDHEN and CDR2 SYDVKM come from the germline V gene. The CDR3 coding sequence is TGTGCCAGCTCTCTCTATGGGTACCACGAGCAGTACTTC. Amino acids: CASSLYGYHEQYF.

This sequence joins TRBV7-3 and TRBJ1-1; D remains ambiguous. CDR1 and CDR2 from the germline V gene are SGHTA and FQGTGA. The CDR3 totals 14 residues. The germline V and J ends were trimmed by 4 bases and 0 bases, with 9 bases remaining between them. The CDR3 here is CASSWVPMNTEAFF. The CDR3 DNA follows: TGTGCCAGCAGCTGGGTACCTATGAACACTGAAGCTTTCTTT.

This chain links TRBV7-6 with TRBJ1-5; a weak D match, TRBD1 (5 bases). The length of the CDR3 is 15 residues. Trimming stripped 2 bases from V and 0 bases from J, with 8 bases between. Germline V CDR1 and CDR2: SGHVS, FNYEAQ. The CDR3 DNA reads TGTGCCAGCAGCTTATATCAGGGTAGCAATCAGCCCCAGCATTTT. It is translated as CASSLYQGSNQPQHF.

This chain links TRBV2 with TRBJ1-4, with a weak D call TRBD1 (5 bases). This CDR3 region has 15 residues. Per germline, CDR1 SNHLY and CDR2 FYNNEI. Trimming pared 8 bases from V and 4 bases from J, leaving 17 bases between. CDR3 loop: CASSRLGRDNEKLFF. The CDR3 DNA follows: TGTGCCAGCTCGAGATTGGGCAGGGATAATGAAAAACTGTTTTTT. Supplemented by reference TRBV2 and TRBJ1-4, the full variable domain reads EPEVTQTPSHQVTQMGQEVILRCVPISNHLYFYWYRQILGQKVEFLVSFYNNEISEKSEIFDDQFSVERPDGSNFTLKIRSTKLEDSAMYFCASSRLGRDNEKLFFGSGTQLSVL.

This chain joins TRBV4-1 and TRBJ2-7; a possible D gene is TRBD1 (6 bases). Trimming stripped 1 base from V and 0 bases from J, with 13 bases between. The CDR3 spans 16 residues. Germline loops: CDR1 MGHRA, CDR2 YSYEKL. In DNA, the CDR3 is TGCGCCAGCAGCCAAGTTTTGGGACATTACTCCTACGAGCAGTACTTC. This gives the protein CASSQVLGHYSYEQYF.

This clonotype was recorded at least ten times. The chain recombines TRBV28 with TRBJ1-6; D is possibly TRBD1 (5 bases). The CDR3 runs to 14 residues. The V end lost 4 bases, the J end lost 7 bases, and 11 bases lay between the germline ends. The germline CDR1 and CDR2 sequences are MDHEN and SYDVKM. CDR3 amino acids: CASSSPGRNSPLHF. In nucleotides, the CDR3 is TGTGCCAGCAGTTCCCCAGGGAGAAATTCACCCCTCCACTTT. Variable domain in full (rest from reference TRBV28 and TRBJ1-6): DVKVTQSSRYLVKRTGEKVFLECVQDMDHENMFWYRQDPGLGLRLIYFSYDVKMKEKGDIPEGYSVSREKKERFSLILESASTNQTSMYLCASSSPGRNSPLHFGNGTRLTVT.